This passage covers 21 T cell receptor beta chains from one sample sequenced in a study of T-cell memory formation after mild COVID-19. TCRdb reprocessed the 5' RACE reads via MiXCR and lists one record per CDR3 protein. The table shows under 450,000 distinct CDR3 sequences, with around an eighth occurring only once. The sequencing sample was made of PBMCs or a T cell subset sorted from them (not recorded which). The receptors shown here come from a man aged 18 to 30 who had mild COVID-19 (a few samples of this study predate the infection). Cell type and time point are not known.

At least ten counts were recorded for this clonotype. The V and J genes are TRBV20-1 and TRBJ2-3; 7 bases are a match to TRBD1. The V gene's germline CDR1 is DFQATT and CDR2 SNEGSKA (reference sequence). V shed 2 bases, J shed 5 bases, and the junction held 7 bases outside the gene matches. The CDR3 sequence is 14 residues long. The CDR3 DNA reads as TGCAGTGCTAGATCCGGGACAGTTGGAGATACGCAGTATTTT. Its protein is CSARSGTVGDTQYF.

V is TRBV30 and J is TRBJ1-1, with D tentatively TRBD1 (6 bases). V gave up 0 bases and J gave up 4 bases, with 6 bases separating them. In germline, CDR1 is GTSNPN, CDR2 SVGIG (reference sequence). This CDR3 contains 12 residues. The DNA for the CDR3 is TGTGCCTGGAGTGTGGGGGCCACTGAAGCTTTCTTT. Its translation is CAWSVGATEAFF.

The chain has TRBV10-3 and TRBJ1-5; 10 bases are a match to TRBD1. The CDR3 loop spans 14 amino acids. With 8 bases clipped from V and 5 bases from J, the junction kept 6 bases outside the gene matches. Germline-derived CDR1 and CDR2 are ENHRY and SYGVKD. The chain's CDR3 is CAIASTGGDQPQHF. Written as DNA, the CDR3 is TGTGCCATCGCCTCGACAGGGGGCGATCAGCCCCAGCATTTT.

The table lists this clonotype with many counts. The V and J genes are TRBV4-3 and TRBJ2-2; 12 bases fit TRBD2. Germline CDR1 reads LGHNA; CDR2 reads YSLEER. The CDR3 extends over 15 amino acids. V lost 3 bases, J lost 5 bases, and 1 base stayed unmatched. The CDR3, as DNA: TGCGCCAGCAGCCACGGGACTAGCGGGACCGGGGAGCTGTTTTTT. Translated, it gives CASSHGTSGTGELFF.

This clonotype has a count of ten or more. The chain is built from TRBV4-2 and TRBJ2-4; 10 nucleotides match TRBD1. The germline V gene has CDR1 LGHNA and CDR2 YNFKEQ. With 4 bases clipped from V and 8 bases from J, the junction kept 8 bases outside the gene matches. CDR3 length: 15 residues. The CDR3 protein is CASSPGTGEKHIQYF. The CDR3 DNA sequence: TGTGCCAGCAGCCCGGGGACAGGGGAGAAGCACATTCAGTACTTC.

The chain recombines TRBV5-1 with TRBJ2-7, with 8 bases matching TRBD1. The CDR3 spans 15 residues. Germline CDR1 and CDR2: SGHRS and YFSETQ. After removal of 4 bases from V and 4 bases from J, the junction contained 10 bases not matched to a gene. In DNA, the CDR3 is TGCGCCAGCAGCGAAGGACAGGGCTGGAGGTACGAGCAGTACTTC. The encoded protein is CASSEGQGWRYEQYF.

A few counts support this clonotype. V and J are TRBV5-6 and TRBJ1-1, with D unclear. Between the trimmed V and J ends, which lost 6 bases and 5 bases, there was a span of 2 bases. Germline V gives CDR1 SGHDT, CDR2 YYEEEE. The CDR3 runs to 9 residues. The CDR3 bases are TGTGCCAGCAATACTGAAGCTTTCTTT. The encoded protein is CASNTEAFF.

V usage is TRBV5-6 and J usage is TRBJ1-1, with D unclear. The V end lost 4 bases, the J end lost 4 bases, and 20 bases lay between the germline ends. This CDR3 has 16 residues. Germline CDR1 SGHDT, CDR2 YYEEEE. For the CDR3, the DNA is TGTGCCAGCAGCACCCGCCTCGGATTTATGGGCACTGAAGCTTTCTTT. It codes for CASSTRLGFMGTEAFF.

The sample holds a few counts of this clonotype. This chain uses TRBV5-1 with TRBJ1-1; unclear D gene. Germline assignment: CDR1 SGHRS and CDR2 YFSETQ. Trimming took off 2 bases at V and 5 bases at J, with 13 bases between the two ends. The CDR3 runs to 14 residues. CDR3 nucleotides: TGCGCCAGCAGCTTTCAGGTGGCTGATACTGAAGCTTTCTTT. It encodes CASSFQVADTEAFF.

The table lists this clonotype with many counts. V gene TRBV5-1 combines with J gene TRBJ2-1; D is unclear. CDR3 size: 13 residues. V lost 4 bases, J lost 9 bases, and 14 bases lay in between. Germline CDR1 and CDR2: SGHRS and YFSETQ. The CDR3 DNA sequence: TGCGCCAGCAGCCGTGTTCTAGTGGGTGAGCAGTTCTTC. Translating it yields CASSRVLVGEQFF.

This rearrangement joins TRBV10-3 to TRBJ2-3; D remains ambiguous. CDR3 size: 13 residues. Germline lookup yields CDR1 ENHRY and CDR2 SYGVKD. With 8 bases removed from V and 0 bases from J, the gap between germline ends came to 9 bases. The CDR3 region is CAISIGSTDTQYF. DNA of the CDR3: TGTGCCATCTCGATCGGGAGCACAGATACGCAGTATTTT.

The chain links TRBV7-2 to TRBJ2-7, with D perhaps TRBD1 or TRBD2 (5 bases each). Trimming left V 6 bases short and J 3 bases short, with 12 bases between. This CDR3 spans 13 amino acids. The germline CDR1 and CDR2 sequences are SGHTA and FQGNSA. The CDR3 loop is CASRRDQIYEQYF. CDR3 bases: TGTGCCAGCAGACGGGACCAGATCTACGAGCAGTACTTC.

The DNA for the CDR3 is TGTGCCACCAGTGACCCAGGACAGTTTCAAGCTTTCTTT. Its protein product is CATSDPGQFQAFF. The chain is built from TRBV24-1 and TRBJ1-1, with a possible D match to TRBD1 (6 bases). The CDR3 is 13 residues long. V was cut by 4 bases and J by 9 bases, with 14 bases left in between. Germline assignment: CDR1 KGHDR and CDR2 SFDVKD.

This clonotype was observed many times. This CDR3 reads CASSRDGYEQYV. The DNA for the CDR3 is TGTGCCAGCAGTAGGGACGGATACGAGCAGTACGTC. This sequence joins TRBV12-3 or TRBV12-4 and TRBJ2-7; either TRBD1 or TRBD2 may supply D (5 bases each). Trimming cost V 5 bases and J 4 bases, with 9 bases left between them. This CDR3 is 12 amino acids long.

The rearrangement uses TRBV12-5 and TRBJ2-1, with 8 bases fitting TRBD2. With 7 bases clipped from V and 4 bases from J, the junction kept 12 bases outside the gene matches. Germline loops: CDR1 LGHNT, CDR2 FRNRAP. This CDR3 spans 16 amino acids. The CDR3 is CASAYSGAPPYNEQFF. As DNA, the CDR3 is TGTGCTAGTGCCTATAGCGGGGCACCTCCTTACAATGAGCAGTTCTTC.

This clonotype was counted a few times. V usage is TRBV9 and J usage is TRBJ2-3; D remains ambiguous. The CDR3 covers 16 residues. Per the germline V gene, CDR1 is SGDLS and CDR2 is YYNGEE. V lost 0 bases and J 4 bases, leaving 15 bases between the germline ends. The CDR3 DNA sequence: TGTGCCAGCAGCGTAGGAAGCGTGCCCCTCCCAGATACGCAGTATTTT. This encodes CASSVGSVPLPDTQYF.

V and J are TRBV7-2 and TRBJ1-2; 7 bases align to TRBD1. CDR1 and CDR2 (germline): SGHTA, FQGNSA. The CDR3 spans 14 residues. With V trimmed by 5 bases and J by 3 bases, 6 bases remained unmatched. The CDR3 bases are TGTGCCAGCAGCCGATACAGGGGAGACTATGGCTACACCTTC. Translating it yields CASSRYRGDYGYTF.

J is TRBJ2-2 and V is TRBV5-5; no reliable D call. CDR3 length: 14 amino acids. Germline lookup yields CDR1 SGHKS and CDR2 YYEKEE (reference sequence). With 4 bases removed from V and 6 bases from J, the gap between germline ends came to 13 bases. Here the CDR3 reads CASSAAPGSGELFF. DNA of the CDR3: TGTGCCAGCAGCGCGGCTCCCGGCTCCGGGGAGCTGTTTTTT.

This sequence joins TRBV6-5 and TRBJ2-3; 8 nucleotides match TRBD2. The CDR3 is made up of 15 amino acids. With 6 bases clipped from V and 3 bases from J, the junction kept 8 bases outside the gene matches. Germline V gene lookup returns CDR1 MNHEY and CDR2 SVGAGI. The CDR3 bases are TGTGCCAGCAGGGCGGGGGGACTAAGTACAGATACGCAGTATTTT. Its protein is CASRAGGLSTDTQYF.

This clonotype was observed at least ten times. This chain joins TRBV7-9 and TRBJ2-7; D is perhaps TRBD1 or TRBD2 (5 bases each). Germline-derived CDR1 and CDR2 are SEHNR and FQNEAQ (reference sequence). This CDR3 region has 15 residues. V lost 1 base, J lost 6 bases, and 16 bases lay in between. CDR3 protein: CASSLVRGPLGEQYV. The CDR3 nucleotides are TGTGCCAGCAGCTTAGTTAGGGGCCCACTAGGCGAGCAGTACGTC.

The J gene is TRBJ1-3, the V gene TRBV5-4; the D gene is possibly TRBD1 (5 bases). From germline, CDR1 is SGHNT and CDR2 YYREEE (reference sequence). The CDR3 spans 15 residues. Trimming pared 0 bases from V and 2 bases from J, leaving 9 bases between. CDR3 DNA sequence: TGTGCCAGCAGCTTGGAGTCAGGGCCTGGAAACACCATATATTTT. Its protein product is CASSLESGPGNTIYF.